Listed below are T cell receptor beta chains from one sample, sequenced in a study of T cell repertoires in aging, cancer and after chemotherapy. TCRdb reprocessed the multiplex PCR reads with MiXCR, giving one entry per CDR3 protein. Here the sample spans 10,000 to 15,000 distinct CDR3 sequences, roughly 35% being singletons. Sequencing was performed on blood. Receptor source: a human donor in good health. The donor label of this sample is uncertain. Each CDR3 is given with its conserved first and last residue. D genes are given only for firm matches. Not every row has a clone size; where given, it reads once, few, many or a size class.

v_call	j_call	clone_size	d_call	cdr3_aa	cdr3_nt
TRBV19	TRBJ1-5	.	TRBD1	CASSTGGMSNQPQHF	TGTGCCAGTAGTACAGGGGGAATGAGCAATCAGCCCCAGCATTTT
TRBV13	TRBJ2-5	few	TRBD2	CASSSDRYSGGDETQYF	TGTGCCAGCAGCTCCGACCGATATAGCGGGGGGGATGAGACCCAGTACTTC
TRBV29-1	TRBJ1-1	.	.	CSVLRGTEAFF	TGCAGCGTTTTAAGGGGCACTGAAGCTTTCTTT
TRBV19	TRBJ2-3	.	.	CASGSSNIDTQYF	TGTGCCAGTGGGAGTTCGAACATAGATACGCAGTATTTT
TRBV5-4	TRBJ1-2	few	TRBD1	CASTRTGGDGGYTF	TGTGCCAGCACCAGGACAGGGGGCGATGGTGGCTACACCTTC
TRBV6-1	TRBJ2-6	.	.	CASSTSGANVLTF	TGTGCCAGCAGTACTTCCGGGGCCAACGTCCTGACTTTC
TRBV29-1	TRBJ1-1	medium-sized	.	CSVAVKSEAFF	TGCAGCGTTGCCGTGAAGTCTGAAGCTTTCTTT
TRBV19	TRBJ1-5	.	TRBD1	CASSLGQEIYSNQPQHF	TGTGCCAGTAGCCTGGGACAGGAGATCTATAGCAATCAGCCCCAGCATTTT
TRBV15	TRBJ2-1	few	TRBD2	CATSTIAGGPNEQFF	TGTGCCACCAGCACCATAGCGGGGGGGCCGAATGAGCAGTTCTTC
TRBV11-1	TRBJ2-2	medium-sized	.	CASSLQTGPNTGELFF	TGTGCCAGCAGCTTACAGACAGGTCCGAACACCGGGGAGCTGTTTTTT